The 16 T cell receptor beta chains presented below share a single source sample, sequenced in a study of synovial regulatory T cells in juvenile arthritis. Here immunoSEQ multiplex PCR was the method, and the copy in TCRdb shows in-frame clones only, minus some. The repertoire table contains 9,000 to 10,000 clones. Sequencing was performed on Treg cells from blood. Subset: remaining (HLA-DR-negative) circulating blood Treg cells. These receptors were taken from a donor younger than 35 with juvenile idiopathic arthritis.

The chain employs TRBV4-1 and TRBJ1-1; the D gene TCRdb calls, TRBD1, cannot be checked with no DNA. The germline V gene encodes CDR1 MGHRA and CDR2 YSYEKL. The CDR3 is 15 residues long. No coding sequence is recorded. This CDR3 reads CASSLVESQATEAFF.

The rearrangement joins TRBV27 to TRBJ1-2; the D call of TRBD1 rests on TCRdb alone, since no DNA is present to check it. The germline CDR1 and CDR2 sequences are MNHEY and SMNVEV (reference sequence). The CDR3 contains 14 residues. DNA is not recorded here. The chain's CDR3 is CASSNGQNRYGYTF.

This chain joins TRBV6-1 and TRBJ2-7; TCRdb lists TRBD2, though no DNA is available to test this call. There are 15 residues in the CDR3. DNA is not recorded here. CDR1 is MNHNS and CDR2 is SASEGT in the germline V gene. Here the CDR3 reads CASSDGGRPSYEQYF.

The chain is built from TRBV10-3 and TRBJ2-7. In germline, CDR1 is ENHRY, CDR2 SYGVKD. This CDR3 comprises 13 residues. No DNA is recorded. CDR3: CAIKPGGANEQYF.

The genes are TRBV11-1 and TRBJ2-7; TCRdb returns TRBD1, unconfirmable since there is no DNA. The CDR3 contains 14 residues. The DNA is unrecorded. From germline, CDR1 is SGHAT and CDR2 FQDESV (reference sequence). This CDR3 reads CASSRDRTRGEQYF.

This clone ranks as medium-sized in terms of frequency. This sequence joins TRBV5-6 and TRBJ1-3. The CDR3 sequence is 14 residues long. The nucleotide record is missing. CDR1 and CDR2 (germline): SGHDT, YYEEEE. This CDR3 reads CASSSRDSGNTIYF.

CDR3 sequence reads: CASKVEGPLYGYTF. The rearrangement joins TRBV2 to TRBJ1-2. Germline V gene lookup returns CDR1 SNHLY and CDR2 FYNNEI. This CDR3 is built from 14 residues. The DNA sequence is not available.

The chain joins TRBV19 to TRBJ1-5; the D call from TCRdb, TRBD1, cannot be confirmed without DNA. The length of the CDR3 is 17 residues. Only the protein sequence is given. Per the germline V gene, CDR1 is LNHDA and CDR2 is SQIVND (reference sequence). The CDR3: CASRQGGIFYSNQPQHF.

The gene calls are TRBV5-1 and TRBJ2-1. This CDR3 region has 15 residues. No DNA appears here. Germline V gene lookup returns CDR1 SGHRS and CDR2 YFSETQ. The CDR3 region is CASSLVGETYNEQFF.

The rearrangement links TRBV12-5 to TRBJ2-1; TCRdb indicates TRBD2, and absent DNA this call remains unverified. Germline lookup yields CDR1 LGHNT and CDR2 FRNRAP. There are 14 residues in the CDR3. The nucleotide record is missing. This CDR3 reads CASGDGGRVHEQFF.

The V call is TRBV14, the J call TRBJ2-3; TCRdb calls TRBD2, which cannot be checked without DNA. Looked up from germline, CDR1 is SGHDN and CDR2 is FVKESK. The CDR3 runs to 16 residues. This entry has no DNA. The CDR3 loop reads CASSQKRMRGTDTQYF.

The V call is TRBV29-1, the J call TRBJ1-2. Per the germline V gene, CDR1 is SQVTM and CDR2 is ANQGSEA. The CDR3 covers 14 residues. Only the protein sequence is given. The chain's CDR3 is CSVEESGTRFAYTF.

This chain uses TRBV5-1 with TRBJ2-7; TCRdb designates TRBD2, a call that cannot be tested without DNA. This CDR3 has 14 amino acids. The protein alone is recorded here. Per the germline V gene, CDR1 is SGHRS and CDR2 is YFSETQ. This chain's CDR3 is CASSLDGGLYEQYF.

This chain links TRBV4-2 with TRBJ2-7; TCRdb designates TRBD1, a call that cannot be tested without DNA. This CDR3 contains 16 residues. The entry carries no DNA sequence. Germline values: CDR1 LGHNA, CDR2 YNFKEQ. The CDR3 loop reads CASSQSGQTSSYEQYF.

The chain carries TRBV10-3 and TRBJ1-5; the TRBD1 assignment by TCRdb is unverifiable without DNA. Germline V gene lookup returns CDR1 ENHRY and CDR2 SYGVKD. The CDR3 length is 12 residues. No nucleotide data were recorded. CDR3 sequence reads: CASSTAREPQHF.

This rearrangement joins TRBV5-1 to TRBJ2-5. This CDR3 comprises 14 residues. No DNA sequence was recorded. CDR1 SGHRS and CDR2 YFSETQ come from the germline V gene. Here the CDR3 reads CASSHVGIQETQYF. The full variable domain, its missing parts supplied by reference TRBV5-1 and TRBJ2-5, is KAGVTQTPRYLIKTRGQQVTLSCSPISGHRSVSWYQQTPGQGLQFLFEYFSETQRNKGNFPGRFSGRQFSNSRSEMNVSTLELGDSALYLCASSHVGIQETQYFGPGTRLLVL.